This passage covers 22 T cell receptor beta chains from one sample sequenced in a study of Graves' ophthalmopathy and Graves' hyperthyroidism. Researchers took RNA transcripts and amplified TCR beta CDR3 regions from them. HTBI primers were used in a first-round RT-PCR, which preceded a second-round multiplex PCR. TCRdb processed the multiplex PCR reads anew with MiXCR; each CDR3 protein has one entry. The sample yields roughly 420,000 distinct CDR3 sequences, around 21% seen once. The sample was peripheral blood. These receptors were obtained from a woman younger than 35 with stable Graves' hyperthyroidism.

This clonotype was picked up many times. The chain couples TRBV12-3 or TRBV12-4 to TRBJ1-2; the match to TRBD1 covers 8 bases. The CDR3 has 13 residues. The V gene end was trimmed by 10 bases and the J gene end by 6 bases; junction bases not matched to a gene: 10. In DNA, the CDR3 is TGTGCCACTCATCCAGGGGGCGTCCATGGCTACACCTTC. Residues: CATHPGGVHGYTF.

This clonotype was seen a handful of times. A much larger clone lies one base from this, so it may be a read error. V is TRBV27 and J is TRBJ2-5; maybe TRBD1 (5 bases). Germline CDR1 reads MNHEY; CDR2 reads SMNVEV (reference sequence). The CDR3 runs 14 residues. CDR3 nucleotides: TGTGCCAGCAGTTTAACAGGTGGAGAAGAGACCAAGTACTTC. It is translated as CASSLTGGEETKYF.

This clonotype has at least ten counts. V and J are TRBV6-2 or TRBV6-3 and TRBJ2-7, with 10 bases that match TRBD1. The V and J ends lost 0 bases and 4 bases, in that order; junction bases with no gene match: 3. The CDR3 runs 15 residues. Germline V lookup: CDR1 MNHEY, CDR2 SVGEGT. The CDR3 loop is CASSYSGQGVYEQYF. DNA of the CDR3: TGTGCCAGCAGTTACTCCGGACAGGGGGTTTACGAGCAGTACTTC.

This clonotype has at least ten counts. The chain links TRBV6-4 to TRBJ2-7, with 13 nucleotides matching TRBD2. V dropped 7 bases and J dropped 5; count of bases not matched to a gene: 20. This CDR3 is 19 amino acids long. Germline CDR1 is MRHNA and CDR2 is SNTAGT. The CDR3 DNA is TGTGCCAGCATCTCCCCCGGGACAGGGGGACTAGCGGGACGGAACGAGCAGTACTTC. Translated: CASISPGTGGLAGRNEQYF.

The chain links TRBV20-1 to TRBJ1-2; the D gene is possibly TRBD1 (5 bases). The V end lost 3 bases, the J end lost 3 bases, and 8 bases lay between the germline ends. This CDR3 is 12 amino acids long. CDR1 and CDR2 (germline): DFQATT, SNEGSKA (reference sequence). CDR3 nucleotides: TGCAGTGCTAGCGCGGGGGACTATGGCTACACCTTC. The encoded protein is CSASAGDYGYTF.

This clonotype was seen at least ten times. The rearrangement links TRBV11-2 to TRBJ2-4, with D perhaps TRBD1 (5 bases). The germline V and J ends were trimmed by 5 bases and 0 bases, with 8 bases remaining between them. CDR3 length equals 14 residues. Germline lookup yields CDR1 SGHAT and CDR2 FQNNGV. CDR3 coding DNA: TGTGCCAGCAGCAGACAGCTAGCCAAAAACATTCAGTACTTC. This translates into CASSRQLAKNIQYF.

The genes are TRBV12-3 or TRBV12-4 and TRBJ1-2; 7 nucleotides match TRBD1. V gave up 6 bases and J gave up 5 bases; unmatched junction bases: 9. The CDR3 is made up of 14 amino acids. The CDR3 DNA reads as TGTGCCAGCAGGGAGACCGGGACAGAATATGGCTACACCTTC. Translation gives CASRETGTEYGYTF.

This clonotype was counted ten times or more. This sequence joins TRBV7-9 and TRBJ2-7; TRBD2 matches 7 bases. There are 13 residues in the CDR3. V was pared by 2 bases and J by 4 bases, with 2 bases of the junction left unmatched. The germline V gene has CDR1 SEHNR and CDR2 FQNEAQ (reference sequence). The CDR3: CASSLTSEYEQYF. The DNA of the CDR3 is TGTGCCAGCAGCTTAACTAGCGAGTACGAGCAGTACTTC.

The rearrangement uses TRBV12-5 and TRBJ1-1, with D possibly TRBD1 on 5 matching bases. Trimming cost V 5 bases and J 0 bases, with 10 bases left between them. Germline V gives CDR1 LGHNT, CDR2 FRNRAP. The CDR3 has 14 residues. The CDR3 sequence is CASGPGTVNTEAFF. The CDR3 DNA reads TGTGCTAGTGGTCCCGGGACGGTGAACACTGAAGCTTTCTTT.

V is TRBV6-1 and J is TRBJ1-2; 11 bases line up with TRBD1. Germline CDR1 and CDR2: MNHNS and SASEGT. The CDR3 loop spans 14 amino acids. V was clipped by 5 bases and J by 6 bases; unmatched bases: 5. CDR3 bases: TGTGCCAGCAGTCGGACAGGGGGCTTCGATGGCTACACCTTC. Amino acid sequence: CASSRTGGFDGYTF.

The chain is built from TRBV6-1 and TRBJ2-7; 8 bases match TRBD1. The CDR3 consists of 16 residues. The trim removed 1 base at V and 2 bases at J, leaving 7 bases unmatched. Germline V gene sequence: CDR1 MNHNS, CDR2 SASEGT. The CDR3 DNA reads TGTGCCAGCAGTGAAGGGACGATGGGACAGGCCTACGAGCAGTACTTC. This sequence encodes CASSEGTMGQAYEQYF.

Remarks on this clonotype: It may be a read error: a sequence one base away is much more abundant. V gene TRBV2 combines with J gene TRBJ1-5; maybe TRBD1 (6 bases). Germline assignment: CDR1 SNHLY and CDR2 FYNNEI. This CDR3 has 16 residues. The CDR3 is CASSEGGTHSSQPQHF. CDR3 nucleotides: TGTGCCAGCAGTGAAGGGGGGACACATAGCAGTCAGCCCCAGCATTTT.

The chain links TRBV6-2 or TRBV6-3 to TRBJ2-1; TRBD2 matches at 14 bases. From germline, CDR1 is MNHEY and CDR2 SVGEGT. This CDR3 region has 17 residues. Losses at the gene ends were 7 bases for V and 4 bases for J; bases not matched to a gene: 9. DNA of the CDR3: TGTGCCAGCAACCGAGGGACTAGCGGGAGTGGGTACAATGAGCAGTTCTTC. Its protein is CASNRGTSGSGYNEQFF.

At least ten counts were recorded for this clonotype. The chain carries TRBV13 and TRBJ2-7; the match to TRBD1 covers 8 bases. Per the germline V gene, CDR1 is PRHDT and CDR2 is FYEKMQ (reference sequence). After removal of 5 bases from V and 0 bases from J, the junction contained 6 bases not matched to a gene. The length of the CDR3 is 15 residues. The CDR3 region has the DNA TGTGCCAGCAGCACCGGACAGGGATACTCCTACGAGCAGTACTTC. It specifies CASSTGQGYSYEQYF.

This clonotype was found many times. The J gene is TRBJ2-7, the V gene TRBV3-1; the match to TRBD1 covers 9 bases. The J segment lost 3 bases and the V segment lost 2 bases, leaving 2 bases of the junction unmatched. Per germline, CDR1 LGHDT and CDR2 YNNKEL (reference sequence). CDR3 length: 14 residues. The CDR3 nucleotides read TGTGCCAGCAGCCAAATGACAGGGGGCTACGAGCAGTACTTC. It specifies CASSQMTGGYEQYF.

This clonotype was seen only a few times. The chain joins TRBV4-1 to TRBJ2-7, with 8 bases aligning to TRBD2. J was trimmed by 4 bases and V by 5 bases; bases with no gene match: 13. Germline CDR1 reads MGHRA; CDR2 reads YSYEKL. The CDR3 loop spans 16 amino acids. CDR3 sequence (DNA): TGCGCCAGCAGCTTCTCCGCGGCGGGAGGCGATTACGAGCAGTACTTC. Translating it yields CASSFSAAGGDYEQYF.

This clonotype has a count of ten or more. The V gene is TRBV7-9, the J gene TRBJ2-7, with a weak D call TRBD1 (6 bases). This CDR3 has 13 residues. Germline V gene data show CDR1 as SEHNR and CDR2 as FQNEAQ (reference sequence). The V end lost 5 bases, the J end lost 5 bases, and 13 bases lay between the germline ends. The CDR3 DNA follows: TGTGCCAGCAGCGCTCAGGGGCCCCACGAGCAGTACTTC. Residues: CASSAQGPHEQYF.

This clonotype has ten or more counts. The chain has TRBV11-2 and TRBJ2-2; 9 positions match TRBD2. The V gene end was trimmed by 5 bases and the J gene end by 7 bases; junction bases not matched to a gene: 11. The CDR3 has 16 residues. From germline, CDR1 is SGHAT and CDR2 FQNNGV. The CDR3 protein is CASSGRLAAAGGELFF. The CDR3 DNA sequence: TGTGCCAGCAGCGGAAGACTAGCGGCAGCAGGCGGGGAGCTGTTTTTT.

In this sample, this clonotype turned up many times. The CDR3 DNA reads TGTGCCAGCAGATCAGAGGGTGGCACTGAAGCTTTCTTT. Protein product: CASRSEGGTEAFF. V is TRBV7-2 and J is TRBJ1-1; the D is unclear. Trimming took off 6 bases at V and 4 bases at J, with 12 bases between the two ends. The CDR3 is 13 residues long. The germline CDR1 and CDR2 sequences are SGHTA and FQGNSA.

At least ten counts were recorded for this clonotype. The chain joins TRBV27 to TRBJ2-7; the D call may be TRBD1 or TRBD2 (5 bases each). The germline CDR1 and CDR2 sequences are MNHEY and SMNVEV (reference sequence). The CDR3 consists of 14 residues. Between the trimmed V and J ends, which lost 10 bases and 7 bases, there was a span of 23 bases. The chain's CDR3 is CATTGTTPLREQYF. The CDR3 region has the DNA TGTGCCACCACCGGGACGACTCCCCTCCGGGAGCAGTACTTC.

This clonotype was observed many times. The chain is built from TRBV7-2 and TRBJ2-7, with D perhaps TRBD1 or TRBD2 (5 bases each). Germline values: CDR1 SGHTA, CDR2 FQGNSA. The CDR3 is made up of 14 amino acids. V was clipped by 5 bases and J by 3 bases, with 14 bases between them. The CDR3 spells CASSHGTSIYEQYF. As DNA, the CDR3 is TGTGCCAGCAGCCACGGGACCTCTATCTACGAGCAGTACTTC.

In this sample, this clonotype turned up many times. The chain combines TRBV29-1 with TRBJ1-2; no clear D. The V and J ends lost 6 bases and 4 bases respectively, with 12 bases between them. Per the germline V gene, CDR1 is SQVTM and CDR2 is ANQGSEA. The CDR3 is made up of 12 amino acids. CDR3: CSVPGDGYGYTF. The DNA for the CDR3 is TGCAGCGTCCCTGGAGATGGCTATGGCTACACCTTC. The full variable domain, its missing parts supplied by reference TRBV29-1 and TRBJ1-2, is SAVISQKPSRDICQRGTSLTIQCQVDSQVTMMFWYRQQPGQSLTLIATANQGSEATYESGFVIDKFPISRPNLTFSTLTVSNMSPEDSSIYLCSVPGDGYGYTFGSGTRLTVV.